This T cell receptor (beta chain) was recovered during a study of cytomegalovirus exposure and HLA in healthy donors. The assay was immunoSEQ multiplex PCR, and TCRdb's table has in-frame clones only and misses some. The sample comprises some 120,000 clones, roughly 90% of which are singletons, and 1.5% to 2% rests with the top ten. Note on this clone: Antigen: not known.

Study findings and constraints: The finding came from a later analysis; first-cohort TCR clusters tended to co-occur in the roughly 110 validation repertoires. The study listed approximately 170 cytomegalovirus-associated TCR beta chains.

V lost 6 bases, J lost 3 bases, and 17 bases lay in between. Germline loops: CDR1 SNHLY, CDR2 FYNNEI. The CDR3 runs to 15 residues. This TCR derives from a woman younger than 35 in good health and CMV-seronegative. The V and J genes are TRBV2 and TRBJ1-1; perhaps TRBD1 as D (5 bases). The specimen sequenced was PBMCs. CDR3 sequence: CASRERRWGDTEAFF. CDR3 in DNA: TGTGCCAGCAGGGAGCGACGGTGGGGGGACACTGAAGCTTTCTTT.